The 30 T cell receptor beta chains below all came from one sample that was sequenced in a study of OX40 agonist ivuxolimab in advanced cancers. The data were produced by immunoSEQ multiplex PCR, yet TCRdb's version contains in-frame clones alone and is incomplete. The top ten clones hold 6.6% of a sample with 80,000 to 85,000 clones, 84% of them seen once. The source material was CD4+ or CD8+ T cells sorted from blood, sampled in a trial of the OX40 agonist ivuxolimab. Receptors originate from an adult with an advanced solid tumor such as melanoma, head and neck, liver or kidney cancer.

The DNA of the CDR3 is TGTGCCACCAGCGGGGACGACAGAACTTATTTACCCAATGAGCAGTTCTTC. It encodes CATSGDDRTYLPNEQFF. V gene TRBV15 combines with J gene TRBJ2-1, with D perhaps assigned TRBD1 or TRBD2 (5 bases each). The V end was cut by 5 bases, the J end by 6 bases, with 23 bases between. CDR3 size: 17 residues. Germline values: CDR1 LNHNV, CDR2 YYDKDF (reference sequence).

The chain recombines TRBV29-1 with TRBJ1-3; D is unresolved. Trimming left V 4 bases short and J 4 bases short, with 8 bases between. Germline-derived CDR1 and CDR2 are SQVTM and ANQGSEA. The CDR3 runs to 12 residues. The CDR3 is CSVVGSGNTIYF. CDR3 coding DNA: TGCAGCGTTGTAGGGTCAGGAAACACCATATATTTT.

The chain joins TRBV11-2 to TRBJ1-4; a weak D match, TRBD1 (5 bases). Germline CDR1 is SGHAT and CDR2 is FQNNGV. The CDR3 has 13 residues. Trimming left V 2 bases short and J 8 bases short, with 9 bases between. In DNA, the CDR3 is TGTGCCAGCAGCTTATCGGGGGGAGAAAAACTGTTTTTT. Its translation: CASSLSGGEKLFF.

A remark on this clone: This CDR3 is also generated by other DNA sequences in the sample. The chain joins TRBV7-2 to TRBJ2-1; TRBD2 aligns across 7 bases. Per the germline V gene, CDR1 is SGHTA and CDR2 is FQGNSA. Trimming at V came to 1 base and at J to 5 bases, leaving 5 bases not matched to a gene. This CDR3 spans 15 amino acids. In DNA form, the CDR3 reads TGTGCCAGCAGCTTAGTATCGGGAGGAAACAATGAGCAGTTCTTC. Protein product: CASSLVSGGNNEQFF.

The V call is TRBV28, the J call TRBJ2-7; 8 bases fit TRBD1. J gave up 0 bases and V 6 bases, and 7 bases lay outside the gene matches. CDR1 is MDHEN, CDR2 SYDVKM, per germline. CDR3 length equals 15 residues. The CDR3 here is CASRSGGGISYEQYF. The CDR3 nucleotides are TGTGCCAGCAGATCAGGGGGCGGGATCTCCTACGAGCAGTACTTC.

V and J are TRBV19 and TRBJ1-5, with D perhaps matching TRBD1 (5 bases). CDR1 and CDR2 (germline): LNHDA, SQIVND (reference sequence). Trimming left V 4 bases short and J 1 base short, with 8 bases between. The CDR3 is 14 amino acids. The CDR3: CASSKGRSNQPQHF. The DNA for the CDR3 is TGTGCCAGTAGTAAGGGGAGAAGCAATCAGCCCCAGCATTTT.

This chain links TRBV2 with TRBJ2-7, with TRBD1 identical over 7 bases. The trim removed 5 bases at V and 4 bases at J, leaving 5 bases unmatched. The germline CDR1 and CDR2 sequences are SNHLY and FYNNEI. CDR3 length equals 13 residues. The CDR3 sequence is CASSHGTAYEQYV. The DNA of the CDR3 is TGTGCCAGCAGTCACGGGACAGCTTACGAGCAGTACGTC.

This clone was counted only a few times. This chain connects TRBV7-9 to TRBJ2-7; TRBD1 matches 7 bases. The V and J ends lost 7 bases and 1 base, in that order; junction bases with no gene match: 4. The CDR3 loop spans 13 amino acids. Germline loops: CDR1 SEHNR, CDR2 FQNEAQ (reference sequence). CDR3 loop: CASTGQKSYEQYF. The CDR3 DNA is TGTGCCAGCACGGGACAGAAGTCCTACGAGCAGTACTTC.

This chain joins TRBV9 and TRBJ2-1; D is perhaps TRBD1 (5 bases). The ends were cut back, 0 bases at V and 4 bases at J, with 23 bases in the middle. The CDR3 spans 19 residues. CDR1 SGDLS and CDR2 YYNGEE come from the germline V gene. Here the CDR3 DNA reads TGTGCCAGCAGCGTAGATGATTTATCGCAGGGTCCCCTTTACAATGAGCAGTTCTTC. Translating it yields CASSVDDLSQGPLYNEQFF.

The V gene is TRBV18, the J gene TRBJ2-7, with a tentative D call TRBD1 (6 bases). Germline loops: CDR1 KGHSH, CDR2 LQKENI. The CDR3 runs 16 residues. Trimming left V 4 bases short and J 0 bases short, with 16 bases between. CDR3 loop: CASSHNRAASSYEQYV. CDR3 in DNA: TGTGCCAGCTCACATAACAGGGCGGCGAGCTCCTACGAGCAGTACGTC.

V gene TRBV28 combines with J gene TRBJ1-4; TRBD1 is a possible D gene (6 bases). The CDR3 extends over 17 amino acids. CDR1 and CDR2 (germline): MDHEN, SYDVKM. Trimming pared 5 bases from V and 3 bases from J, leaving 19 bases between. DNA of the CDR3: TGTGCCAGCAGTCGTCGGGGAAAAGGGGGAGCTAATGAAAAACTGTTTTTT. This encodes CASSRRGKGGANEKLFF.

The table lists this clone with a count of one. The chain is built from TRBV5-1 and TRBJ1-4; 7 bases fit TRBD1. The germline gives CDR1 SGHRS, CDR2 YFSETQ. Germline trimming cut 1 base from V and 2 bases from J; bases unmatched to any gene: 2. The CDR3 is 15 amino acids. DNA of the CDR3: TGCGCCAGCAGCTTGTCGGGACAGACTAATGAAAAACTGTTTTTT. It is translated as CASSLSGQTNEKLFF.

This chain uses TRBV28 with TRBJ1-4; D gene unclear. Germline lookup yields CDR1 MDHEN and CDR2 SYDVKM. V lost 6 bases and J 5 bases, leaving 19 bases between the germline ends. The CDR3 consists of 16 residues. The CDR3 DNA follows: TGTGCCAGCAGACGAGGGCGAGGAACCCGAAATGAAAAACTGTTTTTT. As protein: CASRRGRGTRNEKLFF. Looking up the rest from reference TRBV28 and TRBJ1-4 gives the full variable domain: DVKVTQSSRYLVKRTGEKVFLECVQDMDHENMFWYRQDPGLGLRLIYFSYDVKMKEKGDIPEGYSVSREKKERFSLILESASTNQTSMYLCASRRGRGTRNEKLFFGSGTQLSVL.

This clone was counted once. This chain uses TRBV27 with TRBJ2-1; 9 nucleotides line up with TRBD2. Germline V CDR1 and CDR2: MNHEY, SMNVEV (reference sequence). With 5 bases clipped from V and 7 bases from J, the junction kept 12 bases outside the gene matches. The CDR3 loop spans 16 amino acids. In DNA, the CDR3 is TGTGCCAGCAGTGCTCGCCTCGGGACTAGCCCGAATGAGCAGTTCTTC. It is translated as CASSARLGTSPNEQFF.

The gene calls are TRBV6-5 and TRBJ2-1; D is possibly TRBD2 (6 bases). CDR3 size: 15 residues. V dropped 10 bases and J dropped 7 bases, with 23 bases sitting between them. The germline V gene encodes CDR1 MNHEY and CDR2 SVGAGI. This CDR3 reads CATLPPTAGKNEQFF. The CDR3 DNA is TGTGCCACCCTACCCCCGACGGCGGGGAAGAATGAGCAGTTCTTC.

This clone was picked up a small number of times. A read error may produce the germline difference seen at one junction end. The CDR3 nucleotides read TGTGCCAGCAGCTTTCGACAGGGGGGGTCGCTACTCTTC. Amino acid sequence: CASSFRQGGSLLF. The rearrangement links TRBV11-2 to TRBJ2-1, with 9 bases aligning to TRBD1. This CDR3 comprises 13 residues. Germline CDR1 reads SGHAT; CDR2 reads FQNNGV.

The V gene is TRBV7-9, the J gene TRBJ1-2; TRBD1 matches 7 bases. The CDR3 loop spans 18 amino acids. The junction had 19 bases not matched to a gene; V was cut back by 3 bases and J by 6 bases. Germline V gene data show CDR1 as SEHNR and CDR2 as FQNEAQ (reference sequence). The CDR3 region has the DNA TGTGCCAGCAGCTTCTACCTAGGGCCGGGACAGATCTTTGATGGCTACACCTTC. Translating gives CASSFYLGPGQIFDGYTF.

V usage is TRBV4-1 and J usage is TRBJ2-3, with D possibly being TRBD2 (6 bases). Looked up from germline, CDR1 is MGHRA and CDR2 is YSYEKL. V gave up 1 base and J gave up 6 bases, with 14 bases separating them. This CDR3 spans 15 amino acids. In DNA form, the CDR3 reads TGCGCCAGCAGCCAAGCCACCCCCGCGGGGGATACGCAGTATTTT. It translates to CASSQATPAGDTQYF.

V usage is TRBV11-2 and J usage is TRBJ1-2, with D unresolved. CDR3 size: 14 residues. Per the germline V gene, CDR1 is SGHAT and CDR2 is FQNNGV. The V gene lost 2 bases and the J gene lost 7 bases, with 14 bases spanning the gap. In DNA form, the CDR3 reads TGTGCCAGCAGCTTACGGTCGGCCTCCCCTGGCTACACCTTC. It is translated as CASSLRSASPGYTF.

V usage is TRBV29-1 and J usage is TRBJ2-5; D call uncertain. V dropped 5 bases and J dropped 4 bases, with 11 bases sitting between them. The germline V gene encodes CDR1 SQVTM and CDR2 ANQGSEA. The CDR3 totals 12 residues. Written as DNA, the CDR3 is TGCAGCGTTCCTATAGGGCCAGAGACCCAGTACTTC. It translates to CSVPIGPETQYF.

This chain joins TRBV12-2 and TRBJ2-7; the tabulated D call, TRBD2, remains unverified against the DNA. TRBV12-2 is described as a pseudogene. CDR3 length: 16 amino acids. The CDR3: CASRLNTLRETYEQYV. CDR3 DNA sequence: TGTGCAAGTCGCTTAAATACTCTGCGGGAGACCTACGAGCAGTACGTC.

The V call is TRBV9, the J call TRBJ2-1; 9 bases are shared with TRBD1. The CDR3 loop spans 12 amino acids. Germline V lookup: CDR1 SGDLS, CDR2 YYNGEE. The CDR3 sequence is CASQGAADEQFF. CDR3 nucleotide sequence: TGTGCGTCACAGGGGGCTGCGGATGAGCAGTTCTTC.

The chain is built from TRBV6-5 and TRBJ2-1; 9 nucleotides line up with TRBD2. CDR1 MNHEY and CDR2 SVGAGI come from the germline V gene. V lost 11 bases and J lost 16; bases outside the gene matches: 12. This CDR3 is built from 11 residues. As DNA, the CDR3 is TGTGCCGGAAGAAGTAGCGGGGGAGAATTCTTC. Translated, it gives CAGRSSGGEFF.

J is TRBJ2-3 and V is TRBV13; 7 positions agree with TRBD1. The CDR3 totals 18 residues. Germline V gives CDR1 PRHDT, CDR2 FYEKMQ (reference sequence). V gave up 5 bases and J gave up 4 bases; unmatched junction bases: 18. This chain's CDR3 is CASSPDRSQIRVPDTQYF. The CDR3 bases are TGTGCCAGCAGCCCGGACAGGTCACAGATTAGGGTCCCAGATACGCAGTATTTT. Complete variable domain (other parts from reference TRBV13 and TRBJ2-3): AAGVIQSPRHLIKEKRETATLKCYPIPRHDTVYWYQQGPGQDPQFLISFYEKMQSDKGSIPDRFSAQQFSDYHSELNMSSLELGDSALYFCASSPDRSQIRVPDTQYFGPGTRLTVL.

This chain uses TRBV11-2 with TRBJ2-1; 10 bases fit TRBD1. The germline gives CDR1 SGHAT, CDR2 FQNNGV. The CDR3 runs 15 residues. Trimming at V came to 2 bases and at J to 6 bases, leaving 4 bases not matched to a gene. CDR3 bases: TGTGCCAGCAGCTTAATGGGACAGGGGTCCAATGAGCAGTTCTTC. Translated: CASSLMGQGSNEQFF.

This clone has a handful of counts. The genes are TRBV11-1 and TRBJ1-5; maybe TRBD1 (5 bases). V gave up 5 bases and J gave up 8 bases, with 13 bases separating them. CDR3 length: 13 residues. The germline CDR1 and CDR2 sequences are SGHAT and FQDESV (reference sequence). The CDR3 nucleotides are TGTGCCAGCAGCCAGGGAGGGTCGGAGCCCCAGCATTTT. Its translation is CASSQGGSEPQHF. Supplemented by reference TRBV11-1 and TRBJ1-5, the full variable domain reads EAEVAQSPRYKITEKSQAVAFWCDPISGHATLYWYRQILGQGPELLVQFQDESVVDDSQLPKDRFSAERLKGVDSTLKIQPAELGDSAMYLCASSQGGSEPQHFGDGTRLSIL.

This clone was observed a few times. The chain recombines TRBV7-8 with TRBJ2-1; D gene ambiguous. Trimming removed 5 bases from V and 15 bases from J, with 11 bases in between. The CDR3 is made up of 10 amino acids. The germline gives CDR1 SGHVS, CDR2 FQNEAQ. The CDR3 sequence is CASSRTKLFF. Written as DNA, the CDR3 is TGTGCCAGCAGCCGGACGAAACTGTTCTTC.

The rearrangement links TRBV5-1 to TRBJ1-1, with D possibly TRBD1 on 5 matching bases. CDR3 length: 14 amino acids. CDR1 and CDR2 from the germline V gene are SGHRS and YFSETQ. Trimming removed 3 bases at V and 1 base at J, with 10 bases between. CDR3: CASSSDGGNTEAFF. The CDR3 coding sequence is TGCGCCAGCAGCTCAGACGGGGGGAACACTGAAGCTTTCTTT.

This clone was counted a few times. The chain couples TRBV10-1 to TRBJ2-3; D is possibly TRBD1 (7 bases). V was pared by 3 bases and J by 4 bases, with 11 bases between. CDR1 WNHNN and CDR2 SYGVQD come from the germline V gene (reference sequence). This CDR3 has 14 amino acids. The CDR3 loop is CASSDQGGPDTQYF. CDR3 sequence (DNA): TGCGCCAGCAGTGACCAGGGGGGCCCAGATACGCAGTATTTT.

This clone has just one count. CDR3 sequence: CASSLGLAGSRTDTQYF. The CDR3 nucleotides are TGTGCCAGCAGCTTGGGACTAGCGGGGAGTCGCACAGATACGCAGTATTTT. The chain links TRBV11-2 to TRBJ2-3, with 13 positions matching TRBD2. Germline CDR1 reads SGHAT; CDR2 reads FQNNGV. The V and J ends lost 3 bases and 1 base, in that order; junction bases with no gene match: 4. This CDR3 comprises 17 residues.